Each of the 10 T cell receptor beta chains below was sequenced from the same sample in a study of blood T cells in healthy people across ages (dated by TCRdb to between 2014 and 2017). Library generation was performed with 5' RACE. The sequencer listed for this sample is Illumina HiSeq 2500. A second PCR of roughly 7 to 12 cycles was performed with a sample-barcoded 5' primer and a J-beta primer mix. TCRdb took the public reads, trimmed them with fastp at Q25, ran MiXCR for clone calling and kept in-frame beta chains. Each entry merges the rows of one CDR3 protein and shows their most common DNA and genes. This sample lists about 580,000 distinct CDR3 sequences; roughly 48% were detected once. Around 23% of the sample belongs to the ten largest clones. The source material was blood. Receptor source: a man at least 80 years old in good health.

In DNA form, the CDR3 reads TGTGCCAGCAACAAGGGGCAGGCTTACAATGAGCAGTTCTTC. It yields the protein CASNKGQAYNEQFF. The J gene is TRBJ2-1, the V gene TRBV6-2 or TRBV6-3, with D maybe TRBD1 (5 bases). This CDR3 is built from 14 residues. V was clipped by 7 bases and J by 4 bases, with 14 bases between them. The germline gives CDR1 MNHEY, CDR2 SVGEGT.

The chain combines TRBV2 with TRBJ2-5, with 13 bases that match TRBD2. Germline V gene lookup returns CDR1 SNHLY and CDR2 FYNNEI. The CDR3 sequence is 15 residues long. Trimming removed 8 bases from V and 4 bases from J; junction bases left unmatched: 7. The CDR3 loop reads CASWAGLAGAETQYF. CDR3 sequence (DNA): TGTGCCAGCTGGGCCGGACTAGCGGGAGCAGAGACCCAGTACTTC. Full variable domain (remainder filled in from reference TRBV2 and TRBJ2-5): EPEVTQTPSHQVTQMGQEVILRCVPISNHLYFYWYRQILGQKVEFLVSFYNNEISEKSEIFDDQFSVERPDGSNFTLKIRSTKLEDSAMYFCASWAGLAGAETQYFGPGTRLLVL.

J is TRBJ1-5 and V is TRBV10-3; D is unresolved. The CDR3 runs 16 residues. Germline V gives CDR1 ENHRY, CDR2 SYGVKD. Trimming pared 6 bases from V and 0 bases from J, leaving 15 bases between. CDR3 protein: CAISPGLPYSNQPQHF. In nucleotides, the CDR3 is TGTGCCATCAGCCCGGGCCTTCCTTATAGCAATCAGCCCCAGCATTTT.

J is TRBJ2-1 and V is TRBV20-1; D remains ambiguous. This CDR3 comprises 12 residues. The V gene's germline CDR1 is DFQATT and CDR2 SNEGSKA (reference sequence). V gave up 3 bases and J gave up 7 bases, with 10 bases separating them. The CDR3: CSARASGNEQFF. The CDR3 DNA sequence: TGCAGTGCTAGGGCAAGTGGGAATGAGCAGTTCTTC.

This clonotype was recorded a few times. This chain uses TRBV6-6 with TRBJ1-5, with D hard to call. The CDR3 is 11 residues long. CDR1 is MNHNY, CDR2 SVGAGI, per germline (reference sequence). Trimming removed 7 bases from V and 11 bases from J, with 12 bases in between. In nucleotides, the CDR3 is TGTGCCAGCACCACCGGAGAAGCCCAGCATTTT. Translated, it gives CASTTGEAQHF.

This clonotype showed up just a few times. The V call is TRBV29-1, the J call TRBJ2-4; the match to TRBD1 covers 11 bases. Gene TRBJ2-7 matches the end of the DNA better, so the J call may be wrong. The germline V gene has CDR1 SQVTM and CDR2 ANQGSEA. The CDR3 has 13 residues. The CDR3 DNA reads TGCAGCGTCACTGGACAGGGGGCGAGCGAGCAGTACTTC. This sequence encodes CSVTGQGASEQYF.

The rearrangement joins TRBV10-3 to TRBJ1-6; no clear D gene. The V end was cut by 0 bases, the J end by 16 bases, with 10 bases between. The germline gives CDR1 ENHRY, CDR2 SYGVKD. The CDR3 has 12 residues. As DNA, the CDR3 is TGTGCCATCAGTGAGTCAGAGGACCGACTCCACTTT. Amino acids: CAISESEDRLHF.

This rearrangement joins TRBV20-1 to TRBJ2-2; no clear D gene. The CDR3 covers 15 residues. Trimming pared 0 bases from V and 0 bases from J, leaving 8 bases between. CDR1 is DFQATT and CDR2 is SNEGSKA in the germline V gene (reference sequence). The DNA for the CDR3 is TGCAGTGCTAGAGAAGACCGTACGAACACCGGGGAGCTGTTTTTT. It encodes CSAREDRTNTGELFF.

The table lists this clonotype with a count of one. The chain combines TRBV5-1 with TRBJ2-2; D is perhaps TRBD1 (6 bases). V dropped 4 bases and J dropped 0 bases, with 13 bases sitting between them. The CDR3 has 16 amino acids. Germline V gene sequence: CDR1 SGHRS, CDR2 YFSETQ. The CDR3 reads CASSTQGSPNTGELFF. The CDR3 coding sequence is TGCGCCAGCAGCACCCAGGGGTCCCCGAACACCGGGGAGCTGTTTTTT.

The table lists this clonotype with a few counts. V usage is TRBV20-1 and J usage is TRBJ2-7, with 10 bases matching TRBD1. Trimming took 6 bases from V and 0 from J; bases not matched to a gene: 8. Per the germline V gene, CDR1 is DFQATT and CDR2 is SNEGSKA (reference sequence). CDR3 length: 15 amino acids. The CDR3 region has the DNA TGCAGTGCCACTAGGACAGGGGGAAACTCCTACGAGCAGTACTTC. It yields the protein CSATRTGGNSYEQYF.